One and the same sample provided the 21 T cell receptor beta chains below, sequenced in a study of metastatic and nonmetastatic thyroid tumors. No patient received treatment before thyroid surgery. TCRdb ran MiXCR on the PCR reads. The table shows about 30,000 clones, with around 25% occurring only once. Material for sequencing was blood. The receptors originated from a female donor with papillary thyroid cancer or a benign thyroid nodule (not recorded which). Some clones in this sample may be carry-over from other donors' samples.

Turning to this clone: The junction departs from germline at one end; a sequencing error may be responsible. This chain joins TRBV6-2 or TRBV6-3 and TRBJ1-3, with D unresolved. CDR3 length: 18 residues. CDR1 is MNHEY, CDR2 SVGEGT, per germline. The CDR3 reads CASSYSRPHSISGNTVYF. As DNA, the CDR3 is TGTGCCAGCAGTTACTCGAGGCCGCACAGCATCTCTGGAAACACCGTATATTTT.

The V call is TRBV20-1, the J call TRBJ1-6; D unresolved. The germline gives CDR1 DFQATT, CDR2 SNEGSKA (reference sequence). This CDR3 region has 13 residues. V was trimmed by 3 bases and J by 5 bases, leaving 8 bases between them. In DNA, the CDR3 is TGCAGTGCTAGCAAACAGAATAATTCACCCCTCCACTTT. Protein sequence: CSASKQNNSPLHF.

This clone has a handful of counts. The V call is TRBV20-1, the J call TRBJ2-7; perhaps TRBD2 as D (6 bases). The germline CDR1 and CDR2 sequences are DFQATT and SNEGSKA (reference sequence). Deletions cut 5 bases from V and 0 bases from J, with 11 bases between. The CDR3 sequence is 13 residues long. Here the CDR3 DNA reads TGCAGTGCTCGTGTAGCGGCCTCCTACGAGCAGTACTTC. It encodes CSARVAASYEQYF.

This clone was counted once. V is TRBV20-1 and J is TRBJ2-1; 7 bases match TRBD1. The V segment lost 6 bases and the J segment 8 bases; nucleotides outside the gene matches: 7. The CDR3 length is 12 residues. CDR1 and CDR2 from the germline V gene are DFQATT and SNEGSKA (reference sequence). The CDR3 coding sequence is TGCAGTGCCCGACAGGGAATCGATGAGCAGTTCTTC. Translated: CSARQGIDEQFF.

Points on this clone: Because it lacks the conserved phenylalanine or tryptophan at the end, this CDR3 is likely a read error. The J gene is TRBJ1-2, the V gene TRBV20-1, with 10 bases aligning to TRBD1. Germline values: CDR1 DFQATT, CDR2 SNEGSKA (reference sequence). J lost 7 bases, V lost 6 bases, and 5 bases had no gene match. The CDR3 length is 12 residues. The CDR3 reads CSAGQGESGYTV. CDR3 sequence (DNA): TGCAGTGCCGGACAGGGGGAAAGTGGCTACACCGTC.

This clone was found many times. V and J are TRBV28 and TRBJ2-6, with D possibly TRBD2 on 6 matching bases. CDR1 and CDR2 (germline): MDHEN, SYDVKM. The CDR3 spans 15 residues. V shed 8 bases and J shed 2 bases, with 13 bases lying between them. CDR3 bases: TGTGCCAGCTGCCGTGCGGGAACTGGGGCCAACGTCCTGACTTTC. Encoded protein: CASCRAGTGANVLTF.

This clone showed up many times. The chain has TRBV2 and TRBJ2-2; no firm D call. In germline, CDR1 is SNHLY, CDR2 FYNNEI. The V gene lost 3 bases and the J gene lost 4 bases, with 9 bases spanning the gap. This CDR3 contains 14 residues. CDR3 amino acids: CASSDRQRTGELFF. The CDR3 nucleotides are TGTGCCAGCAGTGACCGGCAGCGCACCGGGGAGCTGTTTTTT.

The table lists this clone with a few counts. The chain combines TRBV28 with TRBJ1-6; D is undetermined. The CDR3 contains 15 residues. The germline gives CDR1 MDHEN, CDR2 SYDVKM. V was trimmed by 5 bases and J by 7 bases, leaving 15 bases between them. CDR3 bases: TGTGCCAGCAGTGAAACAGTGTGCCGGAATTCACCCCTCCACTTT. Protein: CASSETVCRNSPLHF.

The DNA of the CDR3 is TGCAGTGCGAGGGCAGGGAGTGACACTGAAGCTTTCTTT. This sequence encodes CSARAGSDTEAFF. The V call is TRBV20-1, the J call TRBJ1-1, with D perhaps matching TRBD1 (5 bases). The CDR3 length is 13 residues. V was cut by 6 bases and J by 3 bases, with 14 bases left in between. In germline, CDR1 is DFQATT, CDR2 SNEGSKA (reference sequence).

This clone was counted ten times or more. V is TRBV28 and J is TRBJ1-5, with D tentatively TRBD1 (6 bases). Trimming took off 6 bases at V and 0 bases at J, with 18 bases between the two ends. Germline loops: CDR1 MDHEN, CDR2 SYDVKM. This CDR3 has 17 residues. The DNA of the CDR3 is TGTGCCAGCAGCCGTCTGCAGGGGTTTAATAGCAATCAGCCCCAGCATTTT. The encoded protein is CASSRLQGFNSNQPQHF.

Within the sample, this clone is medium-sized. The CDR3 here is CASSYSGTYYEQYF. The CDR3 DNA sequence: TGTGCCAGCAGTTACTCCGGGACCTACTACGAGCAGTACTTC. The chain carries TRBV6-2 or TRBV6-3 and TRBJ2-7; D may match TRBD1 or TRBD2 (5 bases each). V gave up 0 bases and J gave up 3 bases, with 9 bases separating them. The CDR3 consists of 14 residues. Germline-derived CDR1 and CDR2 are MNHEY and SVGEGT.

This clone has at least ten counts. A read error may explain this, as a much larger clone is one base away. The J gene is TRBJ2-2, the V gene TRBV9, with a weak D call TRBD1 (5 bases). CDR3 size: 15 residues. Germline values: CDR1 SGDLS, CDR2 YYNGEE. In DNA, the CDR3 is TGTGCCGGCAGCTCATCGGTAGGGGCGGCCGGGGAGCTGTTTTTT. This sequence encodes CAGSSSVGAAGELFF.

This clone showed up many times. The chain combines TRBV7-2 with TRBJ2-7; D is uncertain. Per the germline V gene, CDR1 is SGHTA and CDR2 is FQGNSA. This CDR3 comprises 14 residues. Trimming removed 5 bases from V and 1 base from J, with 12 bases in between. CDR3: CASSDHSRSYEQYF. The CDR3 DNA follows: TGTGCCAGCAGCGATCATTCGCGGTCCTACGAGCAGTACTTC.

This clone was seen many times. In DNA, the CDR3 is TGCAGTGCTAGTAGCCCCGCAGGGGTTTTTAGAGGTGCTGGAAACACCATATATTTT. Amino acid sequence: CSASSPAGVFRGAGNTIYF. The chain has TRBV20-1 and TRBJ1-3, with a possible D match to TRBD1 (6 bases). V gave up 3 bases and J gave up 2 bases, with 26 bases separating them. CDR3 length: 19 residues. Germline loops: CDR1 DFQATT, CDR2 SNEGSKA (reference sequence).

This clone was picked up many times. This chain links TRBV6-2 or TRBV6-3 with TRBJ1-4; 7 positions agree with TRBD1. The ends lost 4 bases at V and 7 bases at J; junction bases unmatched: 6. CDR3 length: 14 amino acids. Per the germline V gene, CDR1 is MNHEY and CDR2 is SVGEGT. CDR3 DNA: TGTGCCAGCAGTTCCACAGGGGAAACTGAAAAACTGTTTTTT. Protein product: CASSSTGETEKLFF.

This clone was detected a few times. The V call is TRBV19, the J call TRBJ2-3, with 8 bases lining up with TRBD1. This CDR3 contains 15 residues. V lost 6 bases, J lost 0 bases, and 5 bases stayed unmatched. Germline V gene sequence: CDR1 LNHDA, CDR2 SQIVND (reference sequence). The CDR3 here is CASSLDRASTDTQYF. For the CDR3, the DNA is TGTGCCAGTAGCCTGGACAGGGCGAGCACAGATACGCAGTATTTT.

CDR3 sequence: CAWSDVAGIDVQFF. In nucleotides, the CDR3 is TGTGCCTGGAGTGATGTAGCCGGGATCGATGTGCAGTTCTTC. The rearrangement uses TRBV30 and TRBJ2-1; tentatively, D is TRBD2 (5 bases). CDR1 and CDR2 from the germline V gene are GTSNPN and SVGIG (reference sequence). The germline V and J ends were trimmed by 1 base and 12 bases, with 19 bases remaining between them. The CDR3 consists of 14 residues.

The chain uses TRBV5-5 and TRBJ2-7; possibly TRBD1 for D (5 bases). The CDR3 consists of 15 residues. V was pared by 2 bases and J by 3 bases, with 15 bases between. The germline CDR1 and CDR2 sequences are SGHKS and YYEKEE (reference sequence). The CDR3 loop is CASSFIEDNLYEQYF. In DNA form, the CDR3 reads TGTGCCAGCAGCTTCATAGAGGACAACCTCTACGAGCAGTACTTC.

This clone was seen more than once but under ten times. The gene calls are TRBV12-3 or TRBV12-4 and TRBJ2-3, with no clear D. The V end lost 1 base, the J end lost 12 bases, and 14 bases lay between the germline ends. This CDR3 has 13 residues. DNA for the CDR3: TGTGCCAGCAGTTTAGTGTTTGTGAGTACTCAGTATTTT. This codes for CASSLVFVSTQYF.

This clone rates as medium-sized. This chain joins TRBV6-2 or TRBV6-3 and TRBJ2-1, with D perhaps TRBD2 (5 bases). This CDR3 is 12 amino acids long. Trimming removed 5 bases at V and 6 bases at J, with 8 bases between. CDR1 is MNHEY, CDR2 SVGEGT, per germline. The CDR3 region is CASSGLSNEQFF. CDR3 nucleotides: TGTGCCAGCAGTGGACTGTCCAATGAGCAGTTCTTC.

The table lists this clone with many counts. The chain carries TRBV4-1 and TRBJ1-1, with D possibly being TRBD1 (6 bases). V shed 10 bases and J shed 1 base, with 16 bases lying between them. This CDR3 contains 14 residues. Per the germline V gene, CDR1 is MGHRA and CDR2 is YSYEKL. Here the CDR3 DNA reads TGCGCCACCAGGGGTACCCTAAGGAACACTGAAGCTTTCTTT. Its protein product is CATRGTLRNTEAFF.